This T cell receptor beta chain was recovered during a study of blood T cell repertoires in COVID-19. Study at large: Whether acute or convalescent, the COVID-19 samples came from the United States, Italy and Spain.

The length of the CDR3 is 13 residues. Germline V gives CDR1 SGHTA, CDR2 FQGNSA. Trimming pared 1 base from V and 10 bases from J, leaving 11 bases between. This table comes from immunoSEQ multiplex PCR, and its TCRdb copy is limited to in-frame clones, with some not included. In the table there are roughly 56,000 clones, approximately 83% of which are singletons. The clonotype was recovered from a human donor in a cohort sampled during active COVID-19. What was sequenced was peripheral blood. The gene calls are TRBV7-2 and TRBJ2-1; tentatively, D is TRBD2 (6 bases). DNA of the CDR3: TGTGCCAGCAGCTTAGTCATCAGCGGGGAGCAGTTCTTC. As protein: CASSLVISGEQFF.